The clone carrying this TCR beta chain was seen more than once but under ten times. Germline CDR1 is SGHTA and CDR2 is FQGTGA. Trimming removed 1 base from V and 4 bases from J; junction bases left unmatched: 9. The CDR3 has 19 residues. The data belong to a study of blood T cell repertoires in COVID-19. The overall study: From the United States, Italy and Spain came samples of acute and convalescent COVID-19.

This table comes from immunoSEQ multiplex PCR, and its TCRdb copy is limited to in-frame clones, with some not included. The sample consists of 50,000 to 70,000 clones, around 79% of them appearing once. Sequenced input: peripheral blood. The rearrangement uses TRBV7-3 and TRBJ2-1; 14 nucleotides match TRBD2. This receptor was obtained from a man aged 55 to 70 with acute or convalescent COVID-19. The CDR3 protein is CASSLIGTSGRSGYNEQFF. The CDR3 region has the DNA TGTGCCAGCAGCTTAATAGGGACTAGCGGGAGATCTGGGTACAATGAGCAGTTCTTC.